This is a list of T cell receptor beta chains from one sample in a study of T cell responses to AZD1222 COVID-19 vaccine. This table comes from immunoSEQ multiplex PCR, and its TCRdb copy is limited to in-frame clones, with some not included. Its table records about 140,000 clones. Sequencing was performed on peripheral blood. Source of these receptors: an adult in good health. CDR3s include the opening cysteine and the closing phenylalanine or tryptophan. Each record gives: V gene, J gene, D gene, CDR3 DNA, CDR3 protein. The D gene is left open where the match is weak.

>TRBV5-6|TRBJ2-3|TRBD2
TGTGCCAGCAGCTTTACCGGTCTAGCGGGGGCTGGGAGCACAGATACGCAGTATTTT
CASSFTGLAGAGSTDTQYF
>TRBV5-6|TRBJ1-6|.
TGTGCCAGCAGCTGGCGACAGGCCGTATCGGATTCACCCCTCCACTTT
CASSWRQAVSDSPLHF
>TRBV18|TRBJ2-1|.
TGTGCCAGCTCACCAGTCCCCAGCTATGAGCAGTTCTTC
CASSPVPSYEQFF
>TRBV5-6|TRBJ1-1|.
TGTGCCAGCAACCGGAGGTTGGGGACTGAAGCTTTCTTT
CASNRRLGTEAFF
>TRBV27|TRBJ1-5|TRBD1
TGTGCCAGCAGTCCAGGGACAGGGGATCAGCCCCAGCATTTT
CASSPGTGDQPQHF
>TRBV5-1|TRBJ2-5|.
TGCGCCAGCAGCCGGAGTGGGGCTACCCAAGAGACCCAGTACTTC
CASSRSGATQETQYF
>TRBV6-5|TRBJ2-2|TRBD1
TGTGCCAGCAGCGCGACAGGGTACACCGGGGAGCTGTTTTTT
CASSATGYTGELFF
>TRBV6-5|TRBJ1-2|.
TGTGCCACACGGGGGTTCAGCTATGGCTACACCTTC
CATRGFSYGYTF
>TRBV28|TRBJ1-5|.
TGTGCCAGCAGTCCGGTGGGGGGGGAGGAGCCCCAGCATTTT
CASSPVGGEEPQHF
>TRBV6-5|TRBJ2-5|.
TGTGCCAGCAGTTACGTCGCGTACATGGGGGAGACCCAGTACTTC
CASSYVAYMGETQYF
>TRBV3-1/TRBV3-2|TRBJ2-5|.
TGTGCCAGCAGCCAAACCGGGGAGACCCAGTACTTC
CASSQTGETQYF
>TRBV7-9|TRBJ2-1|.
TGTGCCAGCAGTTCGTTGCTACTTGAGCAGTTCTTC
CASSSLLLEQFF
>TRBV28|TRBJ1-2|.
TGTGCCAGCAGGATCGGCGGGCCCACAGGTCTCTATGGCTACACCTTC
CASRIGGPTGLYGYTF
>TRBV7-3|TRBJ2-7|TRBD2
TGTGCCAGCAGTTATGGGACTAGCGGCCTCTACGAGCAGTACTTC
CASSYGTSGLYEQYF
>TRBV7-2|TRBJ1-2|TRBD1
TGTGCCAGCAGCCTCACAGGGGGCGGCCAGAGGATAATTTATGGCTACACCTTC
CASSLTGGGQRIIYGYTF
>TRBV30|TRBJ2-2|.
TGTGCCTGGAGCCCTTCGGACACTAACACCGGGGAGCTGTTTTTT
CAWSPSDTNTGELFF
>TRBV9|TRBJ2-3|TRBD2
TGTGCCAGCAGCGTAGTGGTGGGGACTAGCGAAATCACAGATACGCAGTATTTT
CASSVVVGTSEITDTQYF
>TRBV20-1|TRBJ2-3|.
TGCAGTGCTAGTAGGCTCCGGGCCCCCACAGATACGCAGTATTTT
CSASRLRAPTDTQYF
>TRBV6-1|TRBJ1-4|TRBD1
TGTGCCAGCAGTGAAGCCCAGGGGGGGGGAGGAAATGAAAAACTGTTTTTT
CASSEAQGGGGNEKLFF
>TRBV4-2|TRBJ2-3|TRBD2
TGTGCCAGCAGCCGAGCGGGGGGCGAAGGTGTTACGCAGTATTTT
CASSRAGGEGVTQYF
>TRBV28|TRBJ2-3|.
TGTGCCAGCAGTTTAGTCCCGGGGTCATACACAGATACGCAGTATTTT
CASSLVPGSYTDTQYF
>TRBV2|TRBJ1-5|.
TGTGCCAGCAGTGAAATGGGACATAGCAATCAGCCCCAGCATTTT
CASSEMGHSNQPQHF
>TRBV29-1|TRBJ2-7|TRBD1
TGCAGCGTTGCCCGGACAGGGGCGGACGAGCAGTACTTC
CSVARTGADEQYF
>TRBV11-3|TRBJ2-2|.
TGTGCCAGCAGCTTCGACGGACAGCTGAACACCGGGGAGCTGTTTTTT
CASSFDGQLNTGELFF
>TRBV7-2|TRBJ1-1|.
TGTGCCAGCAGCTTAGTAAAGGGAGGGACTGAAGCTTTCTTT
CASSLVKGGTEAFF
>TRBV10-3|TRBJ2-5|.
TGTGCCATCAGTACCGGGCTCCGGGCCCCATCGGAGACCCAGTACTTC
CAISTGLRAPSETQYF
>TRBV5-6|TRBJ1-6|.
TGTGCCAGCAGCTTGGTATCAGTCAGGGATAATTCACCCCTCCACTTT
CASSLVSVRDNSPLHF
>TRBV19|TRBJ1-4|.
TGTGCCAGTAGTATAAGCAGTGCAACTAATGAAAAACTGTTTTTT
CASSISSATNEKLFF
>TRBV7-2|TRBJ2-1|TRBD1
TGTGCCAGCAGCTTAGGGACAGGGTACTCAGGGCAGTTCTTC
CASSLGTGYSGQFF
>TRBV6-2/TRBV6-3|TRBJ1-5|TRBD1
TGTGCCAGCAGTCAGGGACAGGGGGTCCAGCCCCAGCATTTT
CASSQGQGVQPQHF
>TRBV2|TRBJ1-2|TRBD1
TGTGCCAGCACCTTAGGGACAGGCTATAATGGCTACACCTTC
CASTLGTGYNGYTF
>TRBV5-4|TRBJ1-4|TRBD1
TGTGCCAGCAGCTTGGACAGGGGAAGTGAAAAACTGTTTTTT
CASSLDRGSEKLFF
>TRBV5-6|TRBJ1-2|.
TGTGCCAGCAGCTTGGCGCCCGGCATGCATGGCTACACCTTC
CASSLAPGMHGYTF
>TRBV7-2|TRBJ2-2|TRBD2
TGTGCCAGCAGCATCAGGACTAGCGGGGCGGGCACCGGGGAGCTGTTTTTT
CASSIRTSGAGTGELFF
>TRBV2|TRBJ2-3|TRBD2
TGTGCCAGCAGTCGGCTAGCGGGGGGCCCGGATACGCAGTATTTT
CASSRLAGGPDTQYF
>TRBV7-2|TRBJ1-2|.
TGTGCCAGCAGCTCATCCGGCTGGGCCGGGGGCTATGGCTACACCTTC
CASSSSGWAGGYGYTF
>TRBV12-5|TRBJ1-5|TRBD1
TGTGCTAGTGCTCCGCTCCTGTCCGGGACAGGGAATCAGCCCCAGCATTTT
CASAPLLSGTGNQPQHF
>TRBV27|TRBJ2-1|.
TGTGCCAGCAGTTTAACAGAGGGGGGCAATGAGCAGTTCTTC
CASSLTEGGNEQFF
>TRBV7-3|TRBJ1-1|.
TGTGCCAGCAGCTTAAACAGCAGGGCTGAAGCTTTCTTT
CASSLNSRAEAFF